This T cell receptor (beta chain) was obtained from a study of blood T cell repertoires in COVID-19. The overall study: The study drew acute and convalescent COVID-19 samples from the United States, Italy and Spain.

V dropped 6 bases and J dropped 6; count of bases not matched to a gene: 9. CDR3 length: 14 residues. Germline V CDR1 and CDR2: MNHEY, SVGEGT. Source study methods: Nucleated cell counts were estimated from reference gene primer amplification. Produced via immunoSEQ multiplex PCR; TCRdb's table is partial and in-frame only. V and J calls and clone size are copied from that table; D and trimming were computed from the DNA. The sample shows roughly 100,000 clones, about nine tenths of them seen only once. The clonotype originates from a man between 18 and 35 years old with acute or convalescent COVID-19. The gene calls are TRBV6-2 or TRBV6-3 and TRBJ2-3, with TRBD2 matching 7 bases. What was sequenced was peripheral blood. In DNA, the CDR3 is TGTGCCAGCAGCTGGACTAGTCGGGTGGATACGCAGTATTTT. Translation: CASSWTSRVDTQYF.